This passage covers 6 T cell receptor beta chains from one sample sequenced in a study of regulatory T cells in long-lasting Graves disease. Time point noted: newly diagnosed GD, antithyroid drugs for less than 3 months. RNA from PBMCs was the source of the TCR library. Library construction for TCR beta used iRepertoire HTBI primers and Arm-PCR of CDR3 regions. TCRdb independently ran MiXCR on the multiplex PCR reads; one entry per CDR3 protein. There are roughly 420,000 distinct CDR3 sequences in the sample; 12% to 15% occur only once, and approximately 17% lies in the top ten. The same sample was also studied in work on T cells in Graves' hyperthyroidism and ophthalmopathy.

This material consisted of peripheral blood mononuclear cells (PBMCs), taken at new diagnosis, from a patient treated with antithyroid drugs. Receptor source: a woman between 50 and 59 years old with Graves disease.

The genes are TRBV28 and TRBJ1-2; D gene unclear. Germline V gene sequence: CDR1 MDHEN, CDR2 SYDVKM. The CDR3 length is 13 residues. Trimming took off 6 bases at V and 3 bases at J, with 11 bases between the two ends. Here the CDR3 reads CASSQDGHYGYTF. CDR3 sequence (DNA): TGTGCCAGCAGCCAGGACGGGCACTATGGCTACACCTTC.

There are many counts of this clonotype. The chain links TRBV29-1 to TRBJ2-7; D may correspond to TRBD1 or TRBD2 (5 bases each). CDR1 is SQVTM and CDR2 is ANQGSEA in the germline V gene. V lost 5 bases, J lost 4 bases, and 9 bases lay in between. This CDR3 is built from 11 residues. The CDR3 nucleotides are TGCAGCGTTACTAGGGGTTACGAGCAGTACTTC. As protein: CSVTRGYEQYF.

This clonotype was seen ten or more times. The CDR3 coding sequence is TGTGCGACCTTCTCGGGTGGGTACTACAATGAGCAGTTCTTC. It yields the protein CATFSGGYYNEQFF. The chain combines TRBV28 with TRBJ2-1; D uncertain. The CDR3 runs to 14 residues. Germline CDR1 and CDR2: MDHEN and SYDVKM.

This clonotype was seen repeatedly, ten times or more. V and J are TRBV28 and TRBJ2-1; 10 bases agree with TRBD2. Germline V CDR1 and CDR2: MDHEN, SYDVKM. The J segment lost 2 bases and the V segment lost 5 bases, leaving 6 bases of the junction unmatched. The CDR3 contains 16 residues. CDR3 DNA: TGTGCCAGCAGTAGCAAACTAGCGGGACCCTACAATGAGCAGTTCTTC. It encodes CASSSKLAGPYNEQFF. Supplemented by reference TRBV28 and TRBJ2-1, the full variable domain reads DVKVTQSSRYLVKRTGEKVFLECVQDMDHENMFWYRQDPGLGLRLIYFSYDVKMKEKGDIPEGYSVSREKKERFSLILESASTNQTSMYLCASSSKLAGPYNEQFFGPGTRLTVL.

V and J are TRBV27 and TRBJ2-2, with 7 bases identical to TRBD1. The CDR3 runs to 15 residues. The junction had 10 bases not matched to a gene; V was cut back by 7 bases and J by 5 bases. Germline loops: CDR1 MNHEY, CDR2 SMNVEV (reference sequence). CDR3 coding DNA: TGTGCCAGCACCGAAAGGGGGCGTCAGACCGGGGAGCTGTTTTTT. As protein: CASTERGRQTGELFF.

This clonotype was found many times. The V call is TRBV12-3 or TRBV12-4, the J call TRBJ2-5; D may correspond to TRBD1 or TRBD2 (5 bases each). V lost 3 bases to trimming and J lost 4 bases, with 15 bases between them. This CDR3 region has 15 residues. CDR3 in DNA: TGTGCCAGCAGTTTCGGGCAGGGAGTGGGAGAGACCCAGTACTTC. This codes for CASSFGQGVGETQYF.